Following are 4 T cell receptor beta chains from one sample sequenced in a study of molecular identifiers for immune sequencing clone quantification. TCRdb processed the PCR reads anew with MiXCR; each CDR3 protein has one entry. Among 300,000 to 400,000 distinct CDR3 sequences listed, about 20% were seen once. The sample taken for sequencing was naive CD8+ T cells from blood, with Jurkat cell RNA spiked in. Subset here: FACS-sorted CD8+CD4-CCR7+CD45RA+ naive T cells. These receptors all stem from a human donor in good health. Some libraries in this study had Jurkat cell RNA spiked in.

This clonotype was seen ten or more times. The CDR3 DNA follows: TGTGCCAGCAGCCCAGCGGGTAGTTCACCCCTCCACTTT. It translates to CASSPAGSSPLHF. The genes are TRBV9 and TRBJ1-6; D remains ambiguous. CDR3 length: 13 residues. V dropped 4 bases and J dropped 9 bases, with 11 bases sitting between them. Germline V gives CDR1 SGDLS, CDR2 YYNGEE. The whole variable domain, remainder taken from reference TRBV9 and TRBJ1-6, is DSGVTQTPKHLITATGQRVTLRCSPRSGDLSVYWYQQSLDQGLQFLIQYYNGEERAKGNILERFSAQQFPDLHSELNLSSLELGDSALYFCASSPAGSSPLHFGNGTRLTVT.

Many counts were recorded for this clonotype. This chain connects TRBV2 to TRBJ2-7; D is perhaps TRBD1 (5 bases). CDR3 length equals 15 residues. Germline V gives CDR1 SNHLY, CDR2 FYNNEI. Trimming removed 0 bases at V and 3 bases at J, with 12 bases between. The CDR3 sequence: CASSEAKYRSYEQYF. DNA of the CDR3: TGTGCCAGCAGTGAAGCCAAGTACAGGAGCTACGAGCAGTACTTC.

The chain links TRBV6-2 or TRBV6-3 to TRBJ1-2, with 7 bases that match TRBD1. The CDR3 runs to 16 residues. Trimming took 7 bases from V and 3 from J; bases not matched to a gene: 14. Germline values: CDR1 MNHEY, CDR2 SVGEGT. CDR3 nucleotide sequence: TGTGCCAGCAACCAAGGGGACAGCAGCGTTTACTATGGCTACACCTTC. Amino acid sequence: CASNQGDSSVYYGYTF.

The sample holds many counts of this clonotype. This sequence joins TRBV7-2 and TRBJ2-5; the D is unclear. Trimming removed 3 bases at V and 5 bases at J, with 4 bases between. The CDR3 is 11 amino acids. Germline V gene lookup returns CDR1 SGHTA and CDR2 FQGNSA. The CDR3 bases are TGTGCCAGCAGCTTGTACGAGACCCAGTACTTC. Translated: CASSLYETQYF.